Many counts were recorded for the clone carrying this T cell receptor (beta chain). Its antigen is as yet unknown. This entry comes from a study of T cells in Graves' hyperthyroidism and ophthalmopathy. General observations from the study: Blood also held most thyroid clonotypes expanded beyond 0.001.

When ophthalmopathy did not progress within 18 months, Graves' hyperthyroidism was considered stable. Each diagnosis was grounded in clinical symptoms, serum thyroxine and TRAb, thyroid ultrasound, and orbital computed tomography. Amplified regions were TCR beta CDR3 sequences from RNA transcripts. The HTBI set primed first-round TCR CDR3 RT-PCR. TCRdb redid the calling of the multiplex PCR reads with MiXCR, one entry per CDR3 protein. The sample includes hundreds of thousands of distinct CDR3 sequences, 16% of them seen just once. This CDR3 region has 15 residues. Germline loops: CDR1 SGHNT, CDR2 YENEEA. V lost 5 bases, J lost 3 bases, and 5 bases stayed unmatched.

This sequence joins TRBV11-3 and TRBJ2-5, with 11 bases that match TRBD2. This TCR came from a woman younger than 30 with Graves' hyperthyroidism. Sequencing used blood. The CDR3 DNA reads TGTGCCAGCAGCGACCTACTAGCGGGGGAAGAGACCCAGTACTTC. Amino acid sequence: CASSDLLAGEETQYF.